Listed below are T cell receptor beta chains from one sample, sequenced in a study of CD8+ T cells in alopecia areata. Clones were read by immunoSEQ multiplex PCR, and TCRdb kept only the in-frame ones, dropping some. The table has some 190,000 clones, about three fifths seen once. This specimen was CD4+ T cells sorted from blood, taken around week 49, from a patient treated with tofacitinib. These receptors originate from a human donor with alopecia areata. The CDR3 runs from the conserved cysteine through the conserved F or W. Each record gives: V gene, J gene, clone size, D gene, CDR3 length, CDR3 DNA, CDR3 protein. A D gene is named only where the DNA matches it firmly. Clone sizes are given selectively: once, few, many, or a class where the clone is expanded.

V: TRBV29-1; J: TRBJ2-2; size: NA; D: TRBD2; length: 16; DNA: TGCAGCGTTGGGTTGGGACTAGCGGGACCCACCGGGGAGCTGTTTTTT; CDR3: CSVGLGLAGPTGELFF
V: TRBV30; J: TRBJ1-2; size: NA; D: TRBD1; length: 17; DNA: TGTGCCTGGAATCCGGGACAGGTTTTTCCAAGCGACTATGGCTACACCTTC; CDR3: CAWNPGQVFPSDYGYTF
V: TRBV20-1; J: TRBJ2-1; size: NA; D: NA; length: 11; DNA: TGCAGTGCCGGACGTCACAATGAGCAGTTCTTC; CDR3: CSAGRHNEQFF
V: TRBV9; J: TRBJ2-3; size: once; D: NA; length: 14; DNA: TGTGCCAGCAGCGTAGCAGGGGGGCCTGATACGCAGTATTTT; CDR3: CASSVAGGPDTQYF
V: TRBV30; J: TRBJ2-1; size: few; D: NA; length: 16; DNA: TGTGCCTGGAGTACACCGAAGGGTTTCTTCTACAATGAGCAGTTCTTC; CDR3: CAWSTPKGFFYNEQFF
V: TRBV19; J: TRBJ2-1; size: NA; D: TRBD2; length: 16; DNA: TGTGCCAGTAGCCCTAGCGGGGTAATCGCCTACAATGAGCAGTTCTTC; CDR3: CASSPSGVIAYNEQFF
V: TRBV20-1; J: TRBJ2-3; size: NA; D: NA; length: 11; DNA: TGCAGTGCTCCTACATGGGATACGCAGTATTTT; CDR3: CSAPTWDTQYF
V: TRBV29-1; J: TRBJ1-1; size: NA; D: NA; length: 13; DNA: TGCAGCCAAGCGAGGCAGATTAACACTGAAGCTTTCTTT; CDR3: CSQARQINTEAFF
V: TRBV5-4; J: TRBJ2-1; size: NA; D: NA; length: 15; DNA: TGTGCCAGCAGCTTGGTCGGGGATAGGTACAATGAGCAGTTCTTC; CDR3: CASSLVGDRYNEQFF
V: TRBV5-1; J: TRBJ2-5; size: NA; D: TRBD1; length: 15; DNA: TGCGCCAGCAGCTACGGGACAGGAGGGGGAGAGACCCAGTACTTC; CDR3: CASSYGTGGGETQYF
V: TRBV5-1; J: TRBJ2-7; size: NA; D: NA; length: 15; DNA: TGCGCCAGCAGCTTGAGCTCCGAAACGTTGTACGAGCAGTACTTC; CDR3: CASSLSSETLYEQYF
V: TRBV29-1; J: TRBJ2-7; size: NA; D: NA; length: 12; DNA: TGCAGCGGCGGGCGCGGGTTGGGCGAGCAGTACTTC; CDR3: CSGGRGLGEQYF
V: TRBV29-1; J: TRBJ2-1; size: NA; D: TRBD2; length: 13; DNA: TGCAGCATGGGACTAGCGGGGGGGTATGAGCAGTTCTTC; CDR3: CSMGLAGGYEQFF
V: TRBV12-5; J: TRBJ2-1; size: NA; D: NA; length: 14; DNA: TGTGCTAGTGGTTCCTCTCGGACTACCAGTGAGCAGTTCTTC; CDR3: CASGSSRTTSEQFF
V: TRBV28; J: TRBJ2-6; size: NA; D: NA; length: 17; DNA: TGTGCCAGCAGTTTATCCACAGGGAAAGCTGGGGCCAACGTCCTGACTTTC; CDR3: CASSLSTGKAGANVLTF